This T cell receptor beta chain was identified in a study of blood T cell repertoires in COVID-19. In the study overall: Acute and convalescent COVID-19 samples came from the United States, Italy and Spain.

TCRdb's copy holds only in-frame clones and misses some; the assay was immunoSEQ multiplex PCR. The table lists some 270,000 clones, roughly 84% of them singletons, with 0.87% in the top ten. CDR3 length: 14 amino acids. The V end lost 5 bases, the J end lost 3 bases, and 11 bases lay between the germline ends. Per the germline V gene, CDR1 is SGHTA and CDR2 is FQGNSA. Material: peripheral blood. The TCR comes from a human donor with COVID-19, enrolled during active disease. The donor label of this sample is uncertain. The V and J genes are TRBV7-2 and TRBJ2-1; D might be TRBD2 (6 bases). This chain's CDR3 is CASSTRGVYNEQFF. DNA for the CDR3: TGTGCCAGCAGCACCCGCGGGGTCTACAATGAGCAGTTCTTC.